This T cell receptor (beta chain) was recovered during a study of T cells in Graves' hyperthyroidism and ophthalmopathy. On the study more broadly: It was at initial diagnosis, before any treatment, that peripheral blood was collected.

RNA transcripts served as the template for amplifying TCR beta CDR3 regions. Using the HTBI primer set, a first-round RT-PCR was run on the TCR CDR3. TCRdb re-called the multiplex PCR reads with MiXCR, one entry per CDR3 protein. The sample holds around 420,000 distinct CDR3 sequences, 15% to 19% seen once. J was trimmed by 5 bases and V by 7 bases; bases with no gene match: 7. The CDR3 has 13 amino acids. Germline V gene data show CDR1 as SQVTM and CDR2 as ANQGSEA. The chain has TRBV29-1 and TRBJ2-2, with 7 bases lining up with TRBD1. This clonotype was sampled from a woman between 18 and 29 years old with Graves' hyperthyroidism. The specimen was blood. CDR3 residues: CSAQGEKTGELFF. As DNA, the CDR3 is TGCAGCGCCCAGGGGGAGAAAACCGGGGAGCTGTTTTTT.